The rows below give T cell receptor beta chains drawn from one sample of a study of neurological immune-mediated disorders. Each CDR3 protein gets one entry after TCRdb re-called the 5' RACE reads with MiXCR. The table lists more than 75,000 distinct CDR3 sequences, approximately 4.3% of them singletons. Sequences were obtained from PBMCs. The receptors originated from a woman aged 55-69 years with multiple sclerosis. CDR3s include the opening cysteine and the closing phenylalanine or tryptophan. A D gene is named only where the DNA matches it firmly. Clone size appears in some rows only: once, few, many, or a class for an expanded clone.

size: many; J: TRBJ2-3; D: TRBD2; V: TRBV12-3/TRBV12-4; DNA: TGTGCCAGCAGTTTTGGCGGGGGGGCCACAGATACGCAGTATTTT; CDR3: CASSFGGGATDTQYF
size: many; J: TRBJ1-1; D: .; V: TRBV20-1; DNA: TGCAGTGCTAGAGATCAGCCGAACACTGAAGCTTTCTTT; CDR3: CSARDQPNTEAFF
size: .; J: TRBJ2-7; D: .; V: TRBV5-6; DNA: TGTGCCATCAGCCCGACCGTGACCTACGAGCAGTACTTC; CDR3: CAISPTVTYEQYF
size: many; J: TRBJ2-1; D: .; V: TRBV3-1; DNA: TGTGCCAGCAGCCAAACCGGGACCGCAGTCTACAATGAGCAGTTCTTC; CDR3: CASSQTGTAVYNEQFF
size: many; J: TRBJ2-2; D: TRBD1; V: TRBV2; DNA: TGTGCCAGCAGTGACGGATCAGGGGGCACCGGGGAGCTGTTTTTT; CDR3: CASSDGSGGTGELFF
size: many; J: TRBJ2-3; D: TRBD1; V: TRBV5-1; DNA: TGCGCCAGCAGGGAGGGACAGGGGCCCACAGATACGCAGTATTTT; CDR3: CASREGQGPTDTQYF
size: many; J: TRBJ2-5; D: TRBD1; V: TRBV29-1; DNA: TGCAGCGTTGAAAGGGGGCCACAAGAGACCCAGTACTTC; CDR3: CSVERGPQETQYF
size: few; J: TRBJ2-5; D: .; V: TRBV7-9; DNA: TGTGCCAGCAGCTTCCTCCAAGAGACCCAGTACTTC; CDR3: CASSFLQETQYF
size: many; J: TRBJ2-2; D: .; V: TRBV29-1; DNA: TGCAGCGTCGGGACACCTCCCGGGGAGCTGTTTTTT; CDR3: CSVGTPPGELFF
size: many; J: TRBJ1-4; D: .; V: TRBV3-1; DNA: TGTGCCAGCAGCCAAGGGGGGGGAACTAATGAAAAACTGTTTTTT; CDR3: CASSQGGGTNEKLFF
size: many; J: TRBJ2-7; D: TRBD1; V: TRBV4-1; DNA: TGCGCCAGCAGCCCCTATTCGACAGGGGCAGGGAAGTACGAGCAGTACTTC; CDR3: CASSPYSTGAGKYEQYF
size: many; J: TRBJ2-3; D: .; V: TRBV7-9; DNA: TGTGCCAGCAGCACCTGGGGAGGGGGCATCACAGATACGCAGTATTTT; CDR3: CASSTWGGGITDTQYF
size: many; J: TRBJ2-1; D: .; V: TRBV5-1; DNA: TGCGCCAGCAGCTTGGCCGGCAATGAGCAGTTCTTC; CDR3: CASSLAGNEQFF
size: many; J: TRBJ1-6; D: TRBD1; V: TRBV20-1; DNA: TGCAGTGCTAGAGATATGGGACAGGGAGCACCCCTCCACTTT; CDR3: CSARDMGQGAPLHF
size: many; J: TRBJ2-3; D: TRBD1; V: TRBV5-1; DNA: TGCGCCAGCACCAAAATCACCGGGACAGGGTCAGATACGCAGTATTTT; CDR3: CASTKITGTGSDTQYF
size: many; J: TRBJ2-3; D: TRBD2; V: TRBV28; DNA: TGTGCCAGCAGTTTCAGTTTTGGGACTAGCGGGGCTCGCACAGATACGCAGTATTTT; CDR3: CASSFSFGTSGARTDTQYF
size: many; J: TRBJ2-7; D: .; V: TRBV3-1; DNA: TGTGCCAGCAGCCGGGAGGGGGGACCCTCCTACGAGCAGTACTTC; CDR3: CASSREGGPSYEQYF
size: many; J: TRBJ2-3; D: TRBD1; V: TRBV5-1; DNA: TGCGCCAGCAGCTTGAGTACGGGACAGGGGGCAACAGATACGCAGTATTTT; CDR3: CASSLSTGQGATDTQYF